Presented here are 10 T cell receptor beta chains from one specimen sequenced in a study of cytomegalovirus exposure and HLA in healthy donors (dated by TCRdb to 2017 to 2019). Library creation used the immunoSEQ multiplex PCR assay. For the multiplex PCR, a mixture combining 60 forward primers for TCR Vbeta segments and 13 reverse primers for TCR Jbeta segments was used. The clones in this table, taken by TCRdb from immuneACCESS, are in-frame only. Not every clone is retained; where verified, under half of the shortfall comes from an unresolved V gene, and the cause of the rest is unknown. The sample table lists 120,000 or so clones, more than 80% of them with a count of one. The ten largest clonotypes hold approximately 2% of the sample. The sample comprised PBMCs. All receptors come from a man aged 35-49 years in good health and CMV-seronegative.

The chain uses TRBV4-1 and TRBJ2-2, with D possibly TRBD2 on 6 matching bases. Germline values: CDR1 MGHRA, CDR2 YSYEKL. This CDR3 region has 15 residues. V was clipped by 2 bases and J by 1 base, with 8 bases between them. The CDR3 region is CASSQLSGNTGELFF. CDR3 DNA sequence: TGCGCCAGCAGCCAACTTAGCGGGAACACCGGGGAGCTGTTTTTT.

The rearrangement links TRBV28 to TRBJ2-7, with TRBD2 as a possible D gene (6 bases). The V gene lost 6 bases and the J gene lost 4 bases, with 19 bases spanning the gap. The germline CDR1 and CDR2 sequences are MDHEN and SYDVKM. This CDR3 contains 15 residues. The CDR3 bases are TGTGCCAGCAGCCACGCGGAGGGGTCTCGATACGAGCAGTACTTC. This gives the protein CASSHAEGSRYEQYF.

This sequence joins TRBV28 and TRBJ1-5; 7 bases are shared with TRBD1. V gave up 5 bases and J gave up 3 bases; unmatched junction bases: 7. Looked up from germline, CDR1 is MDHEN and CDR2 is SYDVKM. This CDR3 comprises 15 residues. CDR3 amino acids: CASSLPRGLNQPQHF. In DNA form, the CDR3 reads TGTGCCAGCAGTCTGCCAAGGGGGCTCAATCAGCCCCAGCATTTT.

This clone appeared once. V is TRBV10-1 and J is TRBJ2-1; a possible D gene is TRBD1 (6 bases). V was pared by 6 bases and J by 7 bases, with 13 bases between. CDR1 and CDR2 from the germline V gene are WNHNN and SYGVQD (reference sequence). This CDR3 comprises 13 residues. CDR3: CASSQSGVNEQFF. The CDR3 DNA sequence: TGCGCCAGCAGCCAGTCAGGGGTTAATGAGCAGTTCTTC.

Of note for this clone: The germline gene is not matched at one end of the junction; a read error may be the cause. The chain couples TRBV6-1 to TRBJ2-1; D perhaps matches TRBD1 (6 bases). CDR3 length: 13 residues. Germline V CDR1 and CDR2: MNHNS, SASEGT. CDR3 region: CASSPQPQGLQIF. The CDR3 DNA reads as TGTGCCAGCAGTCCCCAACCCCAGGGGCTACAAATCTTC.

V is TRBV12-2 and J is TRBJ2-4; TRBD1, the table's D call, was not compared with the DNA. TRBV12-2 is shown as a pseudogene. The CDR3 spans 16 residues. The CDR3 DNA reads TGTGCAAGTCCCCCTCGGACAGGGACGTCCAAAAACAGTCAGTACTTC. Encoded protein: CASPPRTGTSKNSQYF.

The chain has TRBV6-1 and TRBJ1-6; D is possibly TRBD1 (5 bases). There are 14 residues in the CDR3. CDR1 and CDR2 from the germline V gene are MNHNS and SASEGT. Trimming stripped 4 bases from V and 8 bases from J, with 12 bases between. The CDR3 loop is CASSVRRADSPLHF. CDR3 in DNA: TGTGCCAGCAGTGTTCGCAGGGCCGATTCACCCCTCCACTTT.

This rearrangement joins TRBV18 to TRBJ1-5; maybe TRBD1 (5 bases). This CDR3 comprises 15 residues. Trimming pared 1 base from V and 6 bases from J, leaving 13 bases between. The germline gives CDR1 KGHSH, CDR2 LQKENI. CDR3: CASSPQGISVQPQHF. As DNA, the CDR3 is TGTGCCAGCTCACCACAGGGGATCTCGGTTCAGCCCCAGCATTTT. The variable domain in full, with the rest retrieved from reference TRBV18 and TRBJ1-5, is NAGVMQNPRHLVRRRGQEARLRCSPMKGHSHVYWYRQLPEEGLKFMVYLQKENIIDESGMPKERFSAEFPKEGPSILRIQQVVRGDSAAYFCASSPQGISVQPQHFGDGTRLSIL.

The chain employs TRBV10-2 and TRBJ2-1; 8 nucleotides align to TRBD1. CDR3 length equals 17 residues. J gave up 0 bases and V 7 bases, and 11 bases lay outside the gene matches. In germline, CDR1 is WSHSY, CDR2 SAAADI. The CDR3 DNA sequence: TGCGCCAGCATGCGACAGGGGTCCCTCAGCTCCTACAATGAGCAGTTCTTC. Its translation is CASMRQGSLSSYNEQFF.

J is TRBJ1-1 and V is TRBV27; 10 positions agree with TRBD1. The germline gives CDR1 MNHEY, CDR2 SMNVEV (reference sequence). V lost 0 bases, J lost 5 bases, and 12 bases stayed unmatched. This CDR3 spans 18 amino acids. CDR3 region: CASSLSAGQGRLGTEAFF. The CDR3 nucleotides are TGTGCCAGCAGTTTATCCGCGGGACAGGGGCGCCTGGGGACTGAAGCTTTCTTT.